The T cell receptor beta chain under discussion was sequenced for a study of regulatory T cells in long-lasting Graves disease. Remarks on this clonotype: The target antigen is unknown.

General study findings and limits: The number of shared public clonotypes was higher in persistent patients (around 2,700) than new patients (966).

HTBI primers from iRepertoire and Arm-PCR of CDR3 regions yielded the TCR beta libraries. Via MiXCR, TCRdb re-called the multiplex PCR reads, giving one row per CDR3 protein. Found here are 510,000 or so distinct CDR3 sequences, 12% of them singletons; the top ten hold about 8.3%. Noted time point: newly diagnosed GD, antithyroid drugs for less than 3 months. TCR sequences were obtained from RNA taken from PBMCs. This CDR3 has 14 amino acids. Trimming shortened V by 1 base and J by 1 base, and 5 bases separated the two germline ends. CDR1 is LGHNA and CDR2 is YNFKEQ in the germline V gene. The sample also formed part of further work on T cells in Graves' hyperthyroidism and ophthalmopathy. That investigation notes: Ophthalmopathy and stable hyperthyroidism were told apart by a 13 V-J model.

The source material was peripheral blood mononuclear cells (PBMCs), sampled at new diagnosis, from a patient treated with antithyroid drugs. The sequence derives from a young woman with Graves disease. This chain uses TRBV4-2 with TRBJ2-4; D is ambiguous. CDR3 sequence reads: CASSQVGAKNIQYF. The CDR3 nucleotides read TGTGCCAGCAGCCAAGTGGGGGCCAAAAACATTCAGTACTTC.